This is a list of T cell receptor beta chains from one sample in a study of cytomegalovirus exposure and HLA in healthy donors. Data came from immunoSEQ multiplex PCR; TCRdb stores just in-frame clones and leaves some out. The profile covers 99,000 or so clones, with around 77% appearing a single time and roughly 8.6% taken by the ten largest. Specimen: PBMCs. These receptors originate from a woman aged 40 to 55 in good health and CMV-seropositive. Both conserved end residues are part of each CDR3. The D gene is left open where the match is weak. The size field is filled for only some rows; it gives once, few, many or a size class.

V	J	size	D	DNA	CDR3
TRBV7-9	TRBJ1-1	NA	TRBD1	TGTGCCAGCAGTTTCCGAGACAGGGGGCAAACTGAAGCTTTCTTT	CASSFRDRGQTEAFF
TRBV13	TRBJ1-2	few	TRBD1	TGTGCCAGCAGCTACCTGGGACAGGGGGGTGGCTACACCTTC	CASSYLGQGGGYTF
TRBV7-8	TRBJ2-1	NA	TRBD2	TGTGCCAGCAGCTTAGGCCCGGGACTAGCAGGTGATGAGCAGTTCTTC	CASSLGPGLAGDEQFF
TRBV9	TRBJ2-1	NA	NA	TGTGCCAGCAGCGTAAGTCTGGGCGGGGGCCTCGGGAATGAGCAGTTCTTC	CASSVSLGGGLGNEQFF
TRBV6-5	TRBJ1-5	NA	NA	TGTGCCAGCAGTATTAACAGGGTTCAGCCCCAGCATTTT	CASSINRVQPQHF
TRBV2	TRBJ2-7	NA	NA	TGTGCCAGCAGTGTTGAGCTAGCTGGTCAGAGAAGCTCCTACGAGCAGTACTTC	CASSVELAGQRSSYEQYF
TRBV5-1	TRBJ2-5	NA	NA	TGCGCCAGCAGCATCCCCGGGACAAGGGAAGAGACCCAGTACTTC	CASSIPGTREETQYF
TRBV5-4	TRBJ1-1	NA	NA	TGTGCCAGCAGGGATAAGACTCGGGTGACCGTGAGCACTGAAGCTTTCTTT	CASRDKTRVTVSTEAFF
TRBV15	TRBJ2-5	once	NA	TGTGCCACCAGCAGAACTCGGACAGTTCTAGAGACCCAGTACTTC	CATSRTRTVLETQYF
TRBV10-3	TRBJ1-1	NA	NA	TGTGTCGCAGGGCGCCTGAACACTGAAGCTTTCTTT	CVAGRLNTEAFF
TRBV18	TRBJ1-1	NA	NA	TGTGCCAGCTCACCAGGGGGCGATGAAGCTTTCTTT	CASSPGGDEAFF
TRBV10-1	TRBJ2-1	few	NA	TGCGCCACTAAGAAGGGGGGGCCAGAGAGCTCCTACAATGAGCAGTTCTTC	CATKKGGPESSYNEQFF
TRBV19	TRBJ2-5	NA	TRBD2	TGTGCCAGTAGGGAGCGGGGACAAGAGACCCAGTACTTC	CASRERGQETQYF
TRBV5-4	TRBJ1-4	NA	TRBD1	TGTGCCAGCAGCCAAGGGACAGCTGAAAAACTGTTTTTT	CASSQGTAEKLFF
TRBV7-8	TRBJ1-1	NA	NA	TGTGCCAGCAGCCCAGGGAGTACAGGGATTGAAGCTTTCTTT	CASSPGSTGIEAFF
TRBV15	TRBJ1-5	NA	NA	TGTGCCACCAGCAGAGGGGCCTTCAGGACACCGGGCCCCACTCAGCCCCAGCATTTT	CATSRGAFRTPGPTQPQHF
TRBV29-1	TRBJ2-7	NA	TRBD2	TGCAGCGTGGCCGGGACTAGCGTTTTTTACGAGCAGTACTTC	CSVAGTSVFYEQYF
TRBV6-6	TRBJ2-5	NA	TRBD2	TGTGCCAGCAGTTACTCGATCCCGGGACTAGCGGAGACCCAGTACTTC	CASSYSIPGLAETQYF
TRBV5-1	TRBJ2-3	NA	NA	TGCGCCAGCAGCTTCGGGGATAATCCGGCCACAGATACGCAGTATTTT	CASSFGDNPATDTQYF
TRBV6-5	TRBJ1-2	NA	TRBD1	TGTGCCAGCTCACTGGAGGACAGGGGGATGAATGGCTACACCTTC	CASSLEDRGMNGYTF
TRBV4-3	TRBJ2-2	NA	NA	TGCGCCAGCAGCCAAGTTAGGTCAGGCAAGAACACCGGGGAGCTGTTTTTT	CASSQVRSGKNTGELFF
TRBV7-9	TRBJ1-2	few	TRBD1	TGTTCCAGCAGCTCACGCCAGGGACAGATCTATGGCTACACCTTC	CSSSSRQGQIYGYTF
TRBV9	TRBJ2-3	NA	NA	TGTGCCAGCAGCGGGGGGGGCCTCGGGCCAGATACGCAGTATTTT	CASSGGGLGPDTQYF
TRBV5-1	TRBJ2-5	NA	TRBD2	TGCGCCAGCAGCTGGAGCGGGACTGCTGAGACCCAGTACTTC	CASSWSGTAETQYF
TRBV10-1	TRBJ1-1	few	NA	TGCGCCAGCAGTATTACAGTGTCGAACACTGAAGCTTTCTTT	CASSITVSNTEAFF
TRBV6-5	TRBJ1-1	NA	TRBD1	TGTGCCAGCAGTTACGGACAGGGAAACACTGAAGCTTTCTTT	CASSYGQGNTEAFF
TRBV6-6	TRBJ1-1	few	NA	TGTGCCAGCCGAGGGGGGGGGCTGAACATGAACACTGAAGCTTTCTTT	CASRGGGLNMNTEAFF
TRBV7-8	TRBJ2-5	few	TRBD1	TGTGCCAGCAGCTACCCGACAGGGGGTGAGACCCAGTACTTC	CASSYPTGGETQYF